The text below deals with one T cell receptor (beta chain). Its antigen is still unknown. This CDR3 is built from 14 residues. Germline V gene sequence: CDR1 LNHDA, CDR2 SQIVND (reference sequence). Trimming removed 10 bases at V and 0 bases at J, with 10 bases between. The data were obtained in a study of STAT3 mutations in large granular lymphocyte leukemia. Study details: Roughly half the longitudinally sequenced T-LGLL patients had canonical STAT3 mutations. The study's findings and limits: Some patients had persisting codominant clonotypes that could mask small clones. In T-cell large granular lymphocyte leukemia, about half of patients showed multiple immunodominant subclonotypes. All newly emerging clones after therapy were STAT3 wild type.

About 40,000 productive templates were obtained per sample on average. Assay used: immunoSEQ multiplex PCR; TCRdb lists only in-frame clones, some missing. The sample lists more than 4,000 clones, roughly two thirds seen once, with 60% to 80% in the top ten. V usage is TRBV19 and J usage is TRBJ2-6; no reliable D call. The receptor was isolated from a man aged 60-69 years with T-cell large granular lymphocyte leukemia. Some clones in this sample may be carry-over from other donors' samples. The sequenced sample consisted of peripheral blood mononuclear cells. The CDR3 sequence is CATTPASGANVLTF. DNA of the CDR3: TGTGCCACTACACCGGCCTCTGGGGCCAACGTCCTGACTTTC.